A single sample gave rise to the 9 T cell receptor beta chains below, sequenced in a study of pediatric ulcerative colitis. Assay used: immunoSEQ multiplex PCR; TCRdb lists only in-frame clones, some missing. The sample includes about 22,000 clones, roughly 70% of them seen just once. The rectum was sampled with one to two pinch biopsies at colonoscopy. The sample consisted of gut tissue. The origin of the receptors is a boy between 10 and 17 years old with severe ulcerative colitis.

This rearrangement joins TRBV5-1 to TRBJ1-4, with 7 bases matching TRBD1. The ends lost 5 bases at V and 4 bases at J; junction bases unmatched: 11. Germline CDR1 SGHRS, CDR2 YFSETQ. The CDR3 has 16 residues. For the CDR3, the DNA is TGCGCCAGCAGACACGCTTACAGGGGAGTTAATGAAAAACTGTTTTTT. This encodes CASRHAYRGVNEKLFF.

The chain is built from TRBV18 and TRBJ1-1; D not resolved. The length of the CDR3 is 14 residues. V lost 1 base to trimming and J lost 6 bases, with 12 bases between them. Germline V gene lookup returns CDR1 KGHSH and CDR2 LQKENI. CDR3 sequence (DNA): TGTGCCAGCTCACCACGCGCGGACCCCGCTGAAGCTTTCTTT. Amino acids: CASSPRADPAEAFF.

The genes are TRBV7-9 and TRBJ1-4, with 7 bases matching TRBD1. V trimming: 5 bases; J trimming: 4 bases; junction bases outside the gene matches: 10. Looked up from germline, CDR1 is SEHNR and CDR2 is FQNEAQ (reference sequence). The CDR3 has 16 amino acids. CDR3 residues: CASSPNRRGINEKLFF. DNA for the CDR3: TGTGCCAGCAGCCCAAACCGCAGGGGGATTAATGAAAAACTGTTTTTT.

The CDR3 sequence is CASSATAGGRETQYF. The CDR3 region has the DNA TGTGCCAGCAGCGCCACGGCGGGGGGGCGGGAGACCCAGTACTTC. The rearrangement links TRBV9 to TRBJ2-5; TRBD2 matches 9 bases. The V segment lost 3 bases and the J segment 5 bases; nucleotides outside the gene matches: 8. Germline V gene data show CDR1 as SGDLS and CDR2 as YYNGEE. This CDR3 is 15 amino acids long. Looking up the rest from reference TRBV9 and TRBJ2-5 gives the full variable domain: DSGVTQTPKHLITATGQRVTLRCSPRSGDLSVYWYQQSLDQGLQFLIQYYNGEERAKGNILERFSAQQFPDLHSELNLSSLELGDSALYFCASSATAGGRETQYFGPGTRLLVL.

The chain recombines TRBV18 with TRBJ2-5; D gene uncertain. Germline V CDR1 and CDR2: KGHSH, LQKENI. CDR3 length equals 14 residues. Trimming left V 3 bases short and J 3 bases short, with 11 bases between. The CDR3 protein is CASSPFQREETQYF. The CDR3 coding sequence is TGTGCCAGCTCACCTTTCCAAAGGGAAGAGACCCAGTACTTC. The whole variable domain, filled in from reference TRBV18 and TRBJ2-5, reads NAGVMQNPRHLVRRRGQEARLRCSPMKGHSHVYWYRQLPEEGLKFMVYLQKENIIDESGMPKERFSAEFPKEGPSILRIQQVVRGDSAAYFCASSPFQREETQYFGPGTRLLVL.

This chain uses TRBV5-1 with TRBJ2-2, with 9 bases aligning to TRBD1. CDR3 length: 15 residues. Germline V gene lookup returns CDR1 SGHRS and CDR2 YFSETQ. Losses at the gene ends were 4 bases for V and 4 bases for J; bases not matched to a gene: 5. The CDR3 DNA reads as TGCGCCAGCAGCCACGGGACAGGGATCACCGGGGAGCTGTTTTTT. Translation: CASSHGTGITGELFF.

On this clone: The same CDR3 is also encoded by other DNA sequences in this sample. V is TRBV29-1 and J is TRBJ1-2; D unresolved. The germline V and J ends were trimmed by 3 bases and 3 bases, with 8 bases remaining between them. CDR1 SQVTM and CDR2 ANQGSEA come from the germline V gene. The CDR3 covers 12 residues. The CDR3 loop is CSVDGTDYGYTF. Written as DNA, the CDR3 is TGCAGCGTTGATGGCACTGACTATGGCTACACCTTC.

The chain links TRBV7-8 to TRBJ2-2, with unresolved D. V was cut by 0 bases and J by 7 bases, with 9 bases left in between. Germline V CDR1 and CDR2: SGHVS, FQNEAQ. The CDR3 length is 14 residues. Here the CDR3 reads CASSLALGGGELFF. CDR3 nucleotide sequence: TGTGCCAGCAGCTTAGCGCTAGGCGGCGGGGAGCTGTTTTTT.

V usage is TRBV9 and J usage is TRBJ2-1; 7 bases fit TRBD2. CDR1 and CDR2 (germline): SGDLS, YYNGEE. Trimming at V came to 0 bases and at J to 7 bases, leaving 7 bases not matched to a gene. The CDR3 has 15 amino acids. The CDR3 protein is CASSVGAGRGNEQFF. CDR3 bases: TGTGCCAGCAGCGTAGGGGCAGGGAGGGGAAATGAGCAGTTCTTC.